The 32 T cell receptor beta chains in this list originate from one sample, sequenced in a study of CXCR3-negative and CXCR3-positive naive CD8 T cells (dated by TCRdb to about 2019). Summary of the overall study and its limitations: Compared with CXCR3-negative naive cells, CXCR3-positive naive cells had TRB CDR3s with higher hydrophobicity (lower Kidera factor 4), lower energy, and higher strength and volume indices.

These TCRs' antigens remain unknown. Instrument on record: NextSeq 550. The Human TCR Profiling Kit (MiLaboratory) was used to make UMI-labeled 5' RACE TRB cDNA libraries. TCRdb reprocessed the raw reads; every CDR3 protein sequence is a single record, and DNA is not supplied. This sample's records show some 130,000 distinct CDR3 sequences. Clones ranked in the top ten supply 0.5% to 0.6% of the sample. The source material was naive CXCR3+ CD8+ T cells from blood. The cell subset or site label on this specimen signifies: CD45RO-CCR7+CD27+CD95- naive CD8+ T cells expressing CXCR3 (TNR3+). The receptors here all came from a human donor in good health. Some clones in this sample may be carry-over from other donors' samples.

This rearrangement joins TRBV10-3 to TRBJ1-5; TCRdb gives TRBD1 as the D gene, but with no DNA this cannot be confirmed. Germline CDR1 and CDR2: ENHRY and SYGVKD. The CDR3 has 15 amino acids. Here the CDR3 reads CAISEAQGAGQPQHF.

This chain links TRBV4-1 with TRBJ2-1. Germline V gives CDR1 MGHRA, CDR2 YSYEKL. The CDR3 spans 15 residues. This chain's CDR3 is CASSQELASYNEQFF.

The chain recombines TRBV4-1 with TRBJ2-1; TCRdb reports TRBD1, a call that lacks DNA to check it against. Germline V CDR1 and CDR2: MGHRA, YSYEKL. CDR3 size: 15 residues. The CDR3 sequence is CASSQVGGAYNEQFF.

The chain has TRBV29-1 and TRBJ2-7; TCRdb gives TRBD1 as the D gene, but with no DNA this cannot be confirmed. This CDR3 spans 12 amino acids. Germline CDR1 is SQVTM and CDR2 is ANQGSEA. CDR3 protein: CSGGQGTYEQYF.

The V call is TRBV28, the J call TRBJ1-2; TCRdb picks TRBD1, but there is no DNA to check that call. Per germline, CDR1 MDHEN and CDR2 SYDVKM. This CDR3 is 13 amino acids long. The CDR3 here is CASSLSTGRGYTF.

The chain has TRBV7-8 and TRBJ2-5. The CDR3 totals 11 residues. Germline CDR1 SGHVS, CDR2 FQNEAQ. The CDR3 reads CASSPSKTQYF.

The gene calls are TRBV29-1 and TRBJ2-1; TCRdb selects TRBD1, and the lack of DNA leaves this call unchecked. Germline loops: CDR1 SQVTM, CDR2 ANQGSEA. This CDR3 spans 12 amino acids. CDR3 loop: CSVAGRYNEQFF.

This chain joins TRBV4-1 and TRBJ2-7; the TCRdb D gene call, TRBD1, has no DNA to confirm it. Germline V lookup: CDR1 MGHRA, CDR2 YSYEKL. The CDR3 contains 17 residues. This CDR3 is CASSQGGDGELSYEQYF.

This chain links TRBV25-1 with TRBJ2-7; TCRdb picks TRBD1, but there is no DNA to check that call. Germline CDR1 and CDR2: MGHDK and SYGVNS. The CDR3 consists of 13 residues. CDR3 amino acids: CASRASGSHEQYF.

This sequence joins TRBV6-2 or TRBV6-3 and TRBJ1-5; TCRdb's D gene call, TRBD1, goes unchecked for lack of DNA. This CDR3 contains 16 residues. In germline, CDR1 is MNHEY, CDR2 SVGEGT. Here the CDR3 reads CASTRGWDPGNQPQHF.

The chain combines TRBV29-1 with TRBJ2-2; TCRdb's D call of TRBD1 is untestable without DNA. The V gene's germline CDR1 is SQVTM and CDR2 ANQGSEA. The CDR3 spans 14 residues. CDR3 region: CSVVTGVGTGELFF.

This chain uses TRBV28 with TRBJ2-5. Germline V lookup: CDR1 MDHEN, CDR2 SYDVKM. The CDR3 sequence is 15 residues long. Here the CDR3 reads CASSLEVRELETQYF.

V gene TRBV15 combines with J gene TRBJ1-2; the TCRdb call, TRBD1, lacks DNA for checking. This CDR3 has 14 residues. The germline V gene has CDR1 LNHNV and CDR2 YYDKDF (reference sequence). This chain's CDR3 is CATSTFTGDEGYTF.

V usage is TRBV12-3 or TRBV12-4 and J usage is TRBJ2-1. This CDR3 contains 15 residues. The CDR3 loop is CASSFWQGPYNEQFF.

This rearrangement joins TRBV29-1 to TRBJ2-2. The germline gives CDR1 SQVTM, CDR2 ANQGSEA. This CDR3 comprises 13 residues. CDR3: CSVEDGNTGELFF.

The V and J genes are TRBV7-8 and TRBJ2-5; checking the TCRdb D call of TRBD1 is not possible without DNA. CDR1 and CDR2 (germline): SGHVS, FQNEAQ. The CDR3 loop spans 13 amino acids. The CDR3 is CASHPGPSETQYF.

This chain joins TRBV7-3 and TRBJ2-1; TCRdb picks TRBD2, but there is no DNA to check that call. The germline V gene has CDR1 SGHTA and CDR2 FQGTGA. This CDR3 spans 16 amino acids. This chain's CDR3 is CASSTTGGRAGVEQFF.

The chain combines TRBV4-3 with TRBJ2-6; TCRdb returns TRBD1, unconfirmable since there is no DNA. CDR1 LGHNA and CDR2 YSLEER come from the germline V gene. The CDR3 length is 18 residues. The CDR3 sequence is CASSQGGQGPSGANVLTF.

CDR3 residues: CASSQGKGVNGYTF. The V and J genes are TRBV4-1 and TRBJ1-2; checking the TCRdb D call of TRBD1 is not possible without DNA. The V gene's germline CDR1 is MGHRA and CDR2 YSYEKL. This CDR3 spans 14 amino acids.

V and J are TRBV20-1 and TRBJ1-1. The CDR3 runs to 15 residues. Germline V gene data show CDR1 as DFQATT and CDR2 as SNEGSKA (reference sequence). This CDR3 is CSARDREGWNTEAFF.

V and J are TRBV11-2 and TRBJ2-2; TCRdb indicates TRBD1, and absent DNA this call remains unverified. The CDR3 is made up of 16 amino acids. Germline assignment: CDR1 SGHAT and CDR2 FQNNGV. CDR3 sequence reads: CASSLPLGGAGGELFF.

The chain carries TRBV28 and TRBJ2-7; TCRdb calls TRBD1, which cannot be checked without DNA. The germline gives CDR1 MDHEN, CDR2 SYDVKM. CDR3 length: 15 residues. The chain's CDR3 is CASSFRAGKAYEQYF.

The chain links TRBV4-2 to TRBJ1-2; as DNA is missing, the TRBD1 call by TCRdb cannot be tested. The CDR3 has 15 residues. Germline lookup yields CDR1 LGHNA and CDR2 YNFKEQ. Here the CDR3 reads CASSQDTGAGYGYTF.

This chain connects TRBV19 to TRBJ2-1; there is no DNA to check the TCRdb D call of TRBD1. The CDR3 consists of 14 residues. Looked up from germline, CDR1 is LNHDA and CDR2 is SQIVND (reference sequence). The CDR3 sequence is CASDTGDPYNEQFF.

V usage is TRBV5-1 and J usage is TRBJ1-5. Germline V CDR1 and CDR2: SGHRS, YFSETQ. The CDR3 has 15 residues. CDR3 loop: CASSLNSLYNQPQHF. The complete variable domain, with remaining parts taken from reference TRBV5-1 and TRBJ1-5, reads KAGVTQTPRYLIKTRGQQVTLSCSPISGHRSVSWYQQTPGQGLQFLFEYFSETQRNKGNFPGRFSGRQFSNSRSEMNVSTLELGDSALYLCASSLNSLYNQPQHFGDGTRLSIL.

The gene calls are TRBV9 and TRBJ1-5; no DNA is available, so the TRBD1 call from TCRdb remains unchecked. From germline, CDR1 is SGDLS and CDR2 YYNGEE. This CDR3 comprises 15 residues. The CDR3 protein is CASSLGQGSNQPQHF. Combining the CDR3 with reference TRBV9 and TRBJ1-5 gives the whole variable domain DSGVTQTPKHLITATGQRVTLRCSPRSGDLSVYWYQQSLDQGLQFLIQYYNGEERAKGNILERFSAQQFPDLHSELNLSSLELGDSALYFCASSLGQGSNQPQHFGDGTRLSIL.

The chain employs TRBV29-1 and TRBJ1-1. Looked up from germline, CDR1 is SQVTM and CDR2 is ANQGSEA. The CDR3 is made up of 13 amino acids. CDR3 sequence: CSVEDLMNTEAFF.

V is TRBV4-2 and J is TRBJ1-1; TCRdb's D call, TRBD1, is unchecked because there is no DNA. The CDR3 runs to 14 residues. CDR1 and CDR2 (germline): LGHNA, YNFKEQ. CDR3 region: CASSHRRGDTEAFF.

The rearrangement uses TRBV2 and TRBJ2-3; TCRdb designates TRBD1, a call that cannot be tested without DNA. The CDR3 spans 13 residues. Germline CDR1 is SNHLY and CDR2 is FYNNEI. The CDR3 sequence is CASSGAGTDTQYF. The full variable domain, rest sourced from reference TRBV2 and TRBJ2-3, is EPEVTQTPSHQVTQMGQEVILRCVPISNHLYFYWYRQILGQKVEFLVSFYNNEISEKSEIFDDQFSVERPDGSNFTLKIRSTKLEDSAMYFCASSGAGTDTQYFGPGTRLTVL.

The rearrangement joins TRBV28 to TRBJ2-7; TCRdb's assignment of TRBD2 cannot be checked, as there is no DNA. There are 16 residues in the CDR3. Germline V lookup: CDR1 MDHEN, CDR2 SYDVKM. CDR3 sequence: CASSFPSSRATLEQYF.

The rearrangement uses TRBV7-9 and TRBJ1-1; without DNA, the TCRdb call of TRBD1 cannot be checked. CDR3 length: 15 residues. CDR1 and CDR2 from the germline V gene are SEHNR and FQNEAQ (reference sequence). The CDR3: CASSLAPGLNTEAFF.

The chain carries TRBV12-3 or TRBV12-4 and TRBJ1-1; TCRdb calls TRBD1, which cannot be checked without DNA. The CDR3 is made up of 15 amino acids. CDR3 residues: CASSLGGQGVTEAFF.